Below, 25 T cell receptor beta chains from the same sample are listed, as sequenced in a study of T-cell memory formation after mild COVID-19. TCRdb called the 5' RACE reads again in MiXCR, with one record for every CDR3 protein. This sample has 310,000 or so distinct CDR3 sequences; 15% to 20% occur once, and the top ten carry over 20%. Sequences were obtained from PBMCs or a T cell subset sorted from them (not recorded which). The receptors were gathered from a man aged 18-30 years who had mild COVID-19 (a few samples of this study predate the infection). Cell type and time point are not known.

V is TRBV20-1 and J is TRBJ2-7; TRBD2 agrees at 8 bases. The CDR3 is made up of 15 amino acids. Looked up from germline, CDR1 is DFQATT and CDR2 is SNEGSKA (reference sequence). J gave up 1 base and V 1 base, and 6 bases lay outside the gene matches. The CDR3 is CSARGRGGWSYEQYF. CDR3 nucleotides: TGCAGTGCTAGAGGACGGGGGGGCTGGTCCTACGAGCAGTACTTC.

The chain uses TRBV10-1 and TRBJ2-7; D possibly matches TRBD1 or TRBD2 (5 bases each). The CDR3 consists of 12 residues. The germline gives CDR1 WNHNN, CDR2 SYGVQD (reference sequence). Trimming shortened V by 6 bases and J by 6 bases, and 12 bases separated the two germline ends. CDR3 sequence: CASSSGTGEQYF. CDR3 DNA sequence: TGCGCCAGCAGCTCCGGGACCGGCGAGCAGTACTTC.

In this sample, this clonotype turned up a few times. The CDR3 region has the DNA TGTGCCAGCAGCCCCCTTCGAGAGGGCGCGTACACCGGGGAGCTGTTTTTT. Amino acids: CASSPLREGAYTGELFF. The chain is built from TRBV5-6 and TRBJ2-2; a weak D match, TRBD2 (5 bases). This CDR3 contains 17 residues. Trimming stripped 4 bases from V and 3 bases from J, with 19 bases between. Germline values: CDR1 SGHDT, CDR2 YYEEEE.

This clonotype was counted a few times. The chain employs TRBV19 and TRBJ2-2, with a possible D match to TRBD1 (6 bases). The CDR3 totals 13 residues. Trimming removed 10 bases at V and 3 bases at J, with 12 bases between. Germline CDR1 is LNHDA and CDR2 is SQIVND (reference sequence). CDR3 sequence (DNA): TGTGCCACTTCATACAGGGACACCGGGGAGCTGTTTTTT. Translating gives CATSYRDTGELFF.

There are a few counts of this clonotype. V gene TRBV2 combines with J gene TRBJ2-7; D gene unclear. Trimming took off 4 bases at V and 2 bases at J, with 3 bases between the two ends. CDR3 size: 11 residues. CDR1 is SNHLY and CDR2 is FYNNEI in the germline V gene. The CDR3 loop reads CASSAAYEQYV. The CDR3 nucleotides are TGTGCCAGCAGTGCCGCCTACGAGCAGTACGTC.

This clonotype was seen many times. The rearrangement links TRBV4-3 to TRBJ1-6; D uncertain. The CDR3 has 15 residues. V was cut by 0 bases and J by 7 bases, with 10 bases left in between. From germline, CDR1 is LGHNA and CDR2 YSLEER. Here the CDR3 reads CASSQDPGWNSPLHF. CDR3 in DNA: TGCGCCAGCAGCCAAGATCCAGGCTGGAATTCACCCCTCCACTTT.

This chain connects TRBV7-6 to TRBJ1-1; D perhaps matches TRBD1 (6 bases). Trimming left V 5 bases short and J 4 bases short, with 17 bases between. The germline gives CDR1 SGHVS, CDR2 FNYEAQ. This CDR3 has 15 amino acids. The CDR3 bases are TGTGCCAGCAGCACATATAGGGGGGGTAGCACTGAAGCTTTCTTT. Protein: CASSTYRGGSTEAFF. Variable domain in full (rest from reference TRBV7-6 and TRBJ1-1): GAGVSQSPRYKVTKRGQDVALRCDPISGHVSLYWYRQALGQGPEFLTYFNYEAQQDKSGLPNDRFSAERPEGSISTLTIQRTEQRDSAMYRCASSTYRGGSTEAFFGQGTRLTVV.

This chain uses TRBV18 with TRBJ2-1, with TRBD2 matching 10 bases. Germline V gene lookup returns CDR1 KGHSH and CDR2 LQKENI. Unmatched junction bases numbered 5, after V lost 0 bases and J lost 6 bases. The CDR3 consists of 16 residues. The CDR3 loop is CASSPPSGGPLNEQFF. CDR3 DNA: TGTGCCAGCTCACCACCTAGCGGGGGGCCCCTCAATGAGCAGTTCTTC.

The chain has TRBV7-9 and TRBJ2-7; maybe TRBD1 (5 bases). Germline V gene data show CDR1 as SEHNR and CDR2 as FQNEAQ (reference sequence). V dropped 5 bases and J dropped 4 bases, with 12 bases sitting between them. This CDR3 comprises 13 residues. The CDR3 reads CASSRLTAYEQYF. The CDR3 DNA reads as TGTGCCAGCAGCCGTCTGACAGCATACGAGCAGTACTTC.

This clonotype was seen a handful of times. The chain carries TRBV7-2 and TRBJ2-3, with D unresolved. The CDR3 loop spans 15 amino acids. V was cut by 1 base and J by 4 bases, with 12 bases left in between. Per germline, CDR1 SGHTA and CDR2 FQGNSA. CDR3 residues: CASSLVGQFADTQYF. The CDR3 nucleotides are TGTGCCAGCAGCTTAGTCGGGCAGTTCGCAGATACGCAGTATTTT.

This clonotype has at least ten counts. The rearrangement joins TRBV14 to TRBJ2-2; TRBD2 matches at 9 bases. There are 18 residues in the CDR3. Trimming at V came to 2 bases and at J to 5 bases, leaving 12 bases not matched to a gene. In germline, CDR1 is SGHDN, CDR2 FVKESK. The CDR3 reads CASSQTRGGLSRTGELFF. In DNA, the CDR3 is TGTGCCAGCAGCCAAACGCGGGGGGGCCTGAGTAGGACCGGGGAGCTGTTTTTT.

V usage is TRBV7-9 and J usage is TRBJ1-5; D possibly corresponds to TRBD1 (5 bases). CDR3 length: 14 residues. The V gene's germline CDR1 is SEHNR and CDR2 FQNEAQ (reference sequence). The germline V and J ends were trimmed by 1 base and 7 bases, with 11 bases remaining between them. In DNA form, the CDR3 reads TGTGCCAGCAGCTTAGGTCTTGAGGGGCAGCCCCAGCATTTT. Translating it yields CASSLGLEGQPQHF.

Ten or more counts support this clonotype. The chain carries TRBV5-1 and TRBJ1-4, with a weak D call TRBD1 (6 bases). V gave up 3 bases and J gave up 6 bases, with 12 bases separating them. Germline lookup yields CDR1 SGHRS and CDR2 YFSETQ. The CDR3 consists of 14 residues. The CDR3 reads CASSSGTLDEKLFF. CDR3 bases: TGCGCCAGCAGCTCCGGGACACTGGATGAAAAACTGTTTTTT.

This clonotype was seen a few times. This rearrangement joins TRBV6-5 to TRBJ1-2; no firm D call. Trimming pared 11 bases from V and 2 bases from J, leaving 6 bases between. The length of the CDR3 is 10 residues. Per germline, CDR1 MNHEY and CDR2 SVGAGI. The chain's CDR3 is CAAGNYGYTF. CDR3 DNA: TGTGCCGCGGGCAACTATGGCTACACCTTC.

This rearrangement joins TRBV6-1 to TRBJ2-1; no definite D call. Trimming removed 2 bases from V and 7 bases from J, with 3 bases in between. This CDR3 comprises 11 residues. Germline-derived CDR1 and CDR2 are MNHNS and SASEGT. The CDR3 spells CASSEPNEQFF. As DNA, the CDR3 is TGTGCCAGCAGTGAACCGAATGAGCAGTTCTTC.

This clonotype occurred a few times. The rearrangement links TRBV4-2 to TRBJ1-5, with D maybe TRBD1 (6 bases). Trimming pared 0 bases from V and 3 bases from J, leaving 15 bases between. The CDR3 covers 17 residues. CDR1 and CDR2 from the germline V gene are LGHNA and YNFKEQ. The CDR3 DNA follows: TGTGCCAGCAGCCAAGATGGGGACATTGGGTCCAATCAGCCCCAGCATTTT. Encoded protein: CASSQDGDIGSNQPQHF.

This clonotype appeared a few times. The chain links TRBV20-1 to TRBJ2-3; TRBD2 agrees at 11 bases. The germline CDR1 and CDR2 sequences are DFQATT and SNEGSKA (reference sequence). The junction had 3 bases not matched to a gene; V was cut back by 1 base and J by 3 bases. The CDR3 loop spans 15 amino acids. DNA of the CDR3: TGCAGTGCTAGAGTTCGGACTAGCGGGACAGATACGCAGTATTTT. This translates into CSARVRTSGTDTQYF.

Here the CDR3 reads CASSVGLAEAFF. The CDR3, as DNA: TGTGCCAGCAGCGTCGGCCTCGCTGAAGCTTTCTTT. This chain connects TRBV9 to TRBJ1-1; D gene uncertain. CDR3 length: 12 amino acids. Trimming removed 2 bases at V and 6 bases at J, with 8 bases between. Germline V gives CDR1 SGDLS, CDR2 YYNGEE.

This clonotype was counted a few times. This chain links TRBV7-8 with TRBJ2-2; TRBD1 agrees at 9 bases. The germline V gene encodes CDR1 SGHVS and CDR2 FQNEAQ. The length of the CDR3 is 16 residues. V trimming: 7 bases; J trimming: 3 bases; junction bases outside the gene matches: 9. CDR3 amino acids: CASILGTGGHTGELFF. Here the CDR3 DNA reads TGTGCCAGCATCCTCGGCACAGGGGGCCACACCGGGGAGCTGTTTTTT.

This clonotype turned up a few times. This chain links TRBV7-2 with TRBJ2-7; 9 nucleotides agree with TRBD2. Germline loops: CDR1 SGHTA, CDR2 FQGNSA. The CDR3 consists of 14 residues. Germline trimming cut 2 bases from V and 5 bases from J; bases unmatched to any gene: 4. CDR3 DNA: TGTGCCAGCAGCTTATATAGCGGGGGCGACGAGCAGTACTTC. This gives the protein CASSLYSGGDEQYF.

In the case of this clonotype: A much larger clone sits a single nucleotide away, making a read error possible. The CDR3 DNA follows: TGCGCCAGCAGCCAAGATTGGGGGCTAGGCAATCAGCCCCAGCATTTT. It yields the protein CASSQDWGLGNQPQHF. The chain has TRBV4-1 and TRBJ1-5, with a possible D match to TRBD1 (6 bases). The CDR3 sequence is 16 residues long. V was clipped by 0 bases and J by 2 bases, with 11 bases between them. CDR1 and CDR2 from the germline V gene are MGHRA and YSYEKL.

J is TRBJ1-4 and V is TRBV4-2, with D hard to call. CDR3 size: 12 residues. CDR1 and CDR2 from the germline V gene are LGHNA and YNFKEQ. V was trimmed by 7 bases and J by 4 bases, leaving 7 bases between them. CDR3 sequence reads: CASTQDNEKLFF. CDR3 nucleotide sequence: TGTGCCAGCACTCAGGATAATGAAAAACTGTTTTTT.

This chain joins TRBV7-6 and TRBJ2-5; D not resolved. This CDR3 is 16 amino acids long. The germline CDR1 and CDR2 sequences are SGHVS and FNYEAQ. The V end lost 3 bases, the J end lost 0 bases, and 14 bases lay between the germline ends. CDR3 nucleotides: TGTGCCAGCAGCTTTCTCTCCCGGCCTGACCAAGAGACCCAGTACTTC. Protein: CASSFLSRPDQETQYF. The whole variable domain, remainder taken from reference TRBV7-6 and TRBJ2-5, is GAGVSQSPRYKVTKRGQDVALRCDPISGHVSLYWYRQALGQGPEFLTYFNYEAQQDKSGLPNDRFSAERPEGSISTLTIQRTEQRDSAMYRCASSFLSRPDQETQYFGPGTRLLVL.

V and J are TRBV4-3 and TRBJ1-1; D gene uncertain. The CDR3 totals 15 residues. CDR1 and CDR2 from the germline V gene are LGHNA and YSLEER. V was pared by 0 bases and J by 1 base, with 9 bases between. The CDR3 region has the DNA TGCGCCAGCAGCCAAGATCGACCCGGGAACACTGAAGCTTTCTTT. Amino acid sequence: CASSQDRPGNTEAFF.

Regarding this clonotype: Relative to the germline gene, one junction end is altered; a read error may explain this. This sequence joins TRBV7-7 and TRBJ2-2; the D gene is possibly TRBD2 (6 bases). The CDR3 is 18 residues long. The germline V gene encodes CDR1 SSHAT and CDR2 FNYEAQ (reference sequence). CDR3 loop: CASSANSRDFLRSGELFF. As DNA, the CDR3 is TGTGCTAGCAGCGCCAACAGCCGGGACTTCCTTAGGAGCGGGGAGCTGTTTTTT.